The rows below give T cell receptor beta chains drawn from one sample of a study of early T cells in non-severe SARS-CoV-2 infection. TCRdb fed the 5' RACE reads into MiXCR, producing one record per CDR3 protein. The sample consists of roughly 100,000 distinct CDR3 sequences, around 14% of them appearing once. Sequenced sample: whole blood. Receptor source: an adult who was a healthcare worker with PCR-confirmed SARS-CoV-2 infection or an uninfected control (not recorded which). CDR3s include the opening cysteine and the closing phenylalanine or tryptophan. Fields, in order: V gene, D gene, clone size, J gene, CDR3 protein, CDR3 DNA. The D gene is left open where the match is weak. The size of a clone is reported for some rows only, either as once, few or many, or as a class for expanded clones.

>TRBV7-6|.|few|TRBJ2-2
CASSPRPGVGTGELFF
TGTGCCAGCAGCCCCCGCCCAGGGGTAGGGACCGGGGAGCTGTTTTTT
>TRBV3-1|.|many|TRBJ2-3
CASSQDKRDADTQYF
TGTGCCAGCAGCCAAGATAAGAGGGACGCAGATACGCAGTATTTT
>TRBV6-1|TRBD1|.|TRBJ1-2
CASTKTGALYGYTF
TGTGCCAGCACCAAGACAGGGGCCCTATATGGCTACACCTTC
>TRBV20-1|TRBD2|many|TRBJ2-5
CSAYFAGAGETQYF
TGCAGTGCCTACTTCGCGGGAGCTGGAGAGACCCAGTACTTC
>TRBV14|TRBD1|many|TRBJ1-6
CASSQPGQYSPLHF
TGTGCCAGCAGCCAACCGGGACAGTATTCACCCCTCCACTTT
>TRBV12-3/TRBV12-4|TRBD1|.|TRBJ2-7
CASSATGTAPYEQYF
TGTGCCAGCAGTGCTACCGGGACAGCCCCCTACGAGCAGTACTTC
>TRBV6-2/TRBV6-3|.|few|TRBJ1-1
CASVKGVTRTEAFF
TGTGCCAGTGTAAAGGGGGTAACTCGGACTGAAGCTTTCTTT
>TRBV6-5|.|few|TRBJ2-1
CASSNSGEQFF
TGTGCCAGCAGCAACTCCGGAGAGCAGTTCTTC
>TRBV18|.|.|TRBJ2-7
CASSSLGGGQINEQCF
TGTGCCAGCTCATCCCTGGGTGGAGGGCAGATCAACGAGCAGTGCTTC
>TRBV2|.|many|TRBJ2-3
CASSREPYTQYF
TGTGCCAGCAGTCGGGAGCCCTATACGCAGTATTTT
>TRBV27|TRBD1|many|TRBJ2-7
CASSSGQGRNEQYF
TGTGCCAGCTCTTCGGGACAGGGGCGAAACGAGCAGTACTTC
>TRBV25-1|.|.|TRBJ2-2
CASSDRGTGELFF
TGTGCCAGCAGTGATCGGGGGACCGGGGAGCTGTTTTTT
>TRBV7-9|TRBD1|.|TRBJ2-5
CASSRDSQETQYF
TGTGCCAGCAGCCGGGACAGTCAAGAGACCCAGTACTTC
>TRBV11-2|.|.|TRBJ1-1
CASSPIPPLVF
TGTGCCAGCAGCCCCATTCCCCCTCTGGTATTT
>TRBV12-3/TRBV12-4|.|.|TRBJ2-7
CCSLADYEQYF
TGTTGTTCATTAGCGGACTACGAGCAGTACTTC
>TRBV20-1|.|.|TRBJ1-1
CSATGNTEAFF
TGCAGTGCTACAGGGAACACTGAAGCTTTCTTT
>TRBV3-1|TRBD2|few|TRBJ2-5
CASSHSSKTLAGGQETQYF
TGTGCCAGCAGCCATTCGAGCAAAACTCTAGCGGGAGGCCAAGAGACCCAGTACTTC